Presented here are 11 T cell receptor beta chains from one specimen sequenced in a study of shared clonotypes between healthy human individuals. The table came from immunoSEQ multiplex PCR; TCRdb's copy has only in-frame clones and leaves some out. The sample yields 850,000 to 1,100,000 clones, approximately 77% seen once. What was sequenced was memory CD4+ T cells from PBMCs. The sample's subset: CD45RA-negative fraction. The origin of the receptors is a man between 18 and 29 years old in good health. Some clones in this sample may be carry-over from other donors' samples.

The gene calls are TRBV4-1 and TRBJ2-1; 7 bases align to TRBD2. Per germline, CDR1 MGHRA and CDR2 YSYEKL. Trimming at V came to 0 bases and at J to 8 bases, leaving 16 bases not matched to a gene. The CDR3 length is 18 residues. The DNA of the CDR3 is TGCGCCAGCAGCCAAGAACCCCCTGCGGTAGCGGGCACCGATGAGCAGTTCTTC. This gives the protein CASSQEPPAVAGTDEQFF.

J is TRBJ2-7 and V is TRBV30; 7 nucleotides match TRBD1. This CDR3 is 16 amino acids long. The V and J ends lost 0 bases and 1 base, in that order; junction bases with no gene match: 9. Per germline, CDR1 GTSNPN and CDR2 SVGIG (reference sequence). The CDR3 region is CAWSVRQGSISYEQYF. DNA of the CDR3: TGTGCCTGGAGTGTCCGACAGGGCTCGATATCCTACGAGCAGTACTTC.

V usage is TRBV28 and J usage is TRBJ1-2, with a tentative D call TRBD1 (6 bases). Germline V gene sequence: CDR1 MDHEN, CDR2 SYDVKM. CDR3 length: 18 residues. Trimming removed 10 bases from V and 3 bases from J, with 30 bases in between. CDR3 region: CATLNGGRGLGTDYGYTF. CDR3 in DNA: TGTGCCACCCTAAATGGGGGGCGGGGGTTAGGTACTGACTATGGCTACACCTTC.

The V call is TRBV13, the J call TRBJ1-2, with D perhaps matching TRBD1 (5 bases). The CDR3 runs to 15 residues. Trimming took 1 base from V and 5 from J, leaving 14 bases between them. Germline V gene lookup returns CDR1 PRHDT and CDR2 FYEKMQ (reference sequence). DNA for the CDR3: TGTGCCAGCAGCTTAGCTGGGGGAGGTAATTATGGCTACACCTTC. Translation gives CASSLAGGGNYGYTF.

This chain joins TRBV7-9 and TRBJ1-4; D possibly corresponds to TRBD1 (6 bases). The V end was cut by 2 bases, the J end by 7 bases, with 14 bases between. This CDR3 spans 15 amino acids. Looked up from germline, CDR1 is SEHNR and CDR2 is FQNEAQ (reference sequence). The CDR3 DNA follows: TGTGCCAGCAGCTTATTCGGGGGCGAGGGTGAAAAACTGTTTTTT. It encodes CASSLFGGEGEKLFF. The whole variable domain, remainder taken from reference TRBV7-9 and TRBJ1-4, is DTGVSQNPRHKITKRGQNVTFRCDPISEHNRLYWYRQTLGQGPEFLTYFQNEAQLEKSRLLSDRFSAERPKGSFSTLEIQRTEQGDSAMYLCASSLFGGEGEKLFFGSGTQLSVL.

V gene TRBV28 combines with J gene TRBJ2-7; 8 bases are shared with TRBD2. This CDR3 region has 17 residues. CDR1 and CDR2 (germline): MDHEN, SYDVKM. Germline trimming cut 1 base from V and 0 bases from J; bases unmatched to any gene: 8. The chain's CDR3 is CASSLYTGGMSSYEQYF. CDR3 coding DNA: TGTGCCAGCAGTTTATATACGGGAGGGATGAGCTCCTACGAGCAGTACTTC.

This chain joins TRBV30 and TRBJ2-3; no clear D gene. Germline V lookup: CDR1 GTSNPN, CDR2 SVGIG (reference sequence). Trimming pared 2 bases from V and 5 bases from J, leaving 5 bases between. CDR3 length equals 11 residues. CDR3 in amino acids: CAWSHGDTQYF. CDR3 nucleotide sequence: TGTGCCTGGAGTCACGGAGATACGCAGTATTTT.

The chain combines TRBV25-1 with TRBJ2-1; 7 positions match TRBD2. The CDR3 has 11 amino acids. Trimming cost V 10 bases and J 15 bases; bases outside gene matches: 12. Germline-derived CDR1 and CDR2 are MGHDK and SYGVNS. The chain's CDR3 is CATRMTSNSFF. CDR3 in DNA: TGTGCCACCAGGATGACTAGCAATTCGTTCTTC.

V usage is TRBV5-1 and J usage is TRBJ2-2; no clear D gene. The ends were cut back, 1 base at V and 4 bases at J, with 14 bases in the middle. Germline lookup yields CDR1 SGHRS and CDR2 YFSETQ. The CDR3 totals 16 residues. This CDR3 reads CASSLLGSQATGELFF. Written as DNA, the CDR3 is TGCGCCAGCAGCTTGTTGGGGTCTCAGGCCACCGGGGAGCTGTTTTTT.

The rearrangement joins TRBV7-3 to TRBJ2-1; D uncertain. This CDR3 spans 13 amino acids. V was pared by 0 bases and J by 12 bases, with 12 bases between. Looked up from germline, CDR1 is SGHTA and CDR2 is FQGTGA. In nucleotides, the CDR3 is TGTGCCAGCAGCTTAACTCCTAGTATGGGGCAGTTCTTC. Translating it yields CASSLTPSMGQFF. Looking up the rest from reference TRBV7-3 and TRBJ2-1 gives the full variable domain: GAGVSQTPSNKVTEKGKYVELRCDPISGHTALYWYRQSLGQGPEFLIYFQGTGAADDSGLPNDRFFAVRPEGSVSTLKIQRTERGDSAVYLCASSLTPSMGQFFGPGTRLTVL.

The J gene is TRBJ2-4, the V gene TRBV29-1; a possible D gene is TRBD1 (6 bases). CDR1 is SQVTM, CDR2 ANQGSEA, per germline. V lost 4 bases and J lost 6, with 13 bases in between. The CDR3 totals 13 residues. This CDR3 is CSVGALGGNIQYF. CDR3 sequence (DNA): TGCAGCGTTGGGGCCCTAGGGGGAAACATTCAGTACTTC.